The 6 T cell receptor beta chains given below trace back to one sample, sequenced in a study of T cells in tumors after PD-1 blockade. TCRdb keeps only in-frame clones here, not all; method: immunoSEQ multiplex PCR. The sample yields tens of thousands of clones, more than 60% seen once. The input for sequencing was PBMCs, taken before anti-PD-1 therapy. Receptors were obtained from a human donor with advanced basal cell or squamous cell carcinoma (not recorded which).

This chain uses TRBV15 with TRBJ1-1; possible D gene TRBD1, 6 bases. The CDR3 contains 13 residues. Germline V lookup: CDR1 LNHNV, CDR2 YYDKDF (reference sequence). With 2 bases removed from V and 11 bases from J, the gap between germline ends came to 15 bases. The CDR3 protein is CATSRSSFQGAFF. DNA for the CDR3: TGTGCCACCAGCAGATCCTCCTTCCAGGGGGCTTTCTTT. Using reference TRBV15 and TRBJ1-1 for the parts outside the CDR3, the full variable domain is DAMVIQNPRYQVTQFGKPVTLSCSQTLNHNVMYWYQQKSSQAPKLLFHYYDKDFNNEADTPDNFQSRRPNTSFCFLDIRSPGLGDTAMYLCATSRSSFQGAFFGQGTRLTVV.

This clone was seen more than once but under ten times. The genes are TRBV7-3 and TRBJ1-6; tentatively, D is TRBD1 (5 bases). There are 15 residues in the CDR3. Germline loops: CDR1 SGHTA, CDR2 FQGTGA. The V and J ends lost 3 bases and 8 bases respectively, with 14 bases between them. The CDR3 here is CASSLTTGSDSPLHF. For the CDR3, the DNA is TGTGCCAGCAGCTTGACAACAGGCTCCGATTCACCCCTCCACTTT.

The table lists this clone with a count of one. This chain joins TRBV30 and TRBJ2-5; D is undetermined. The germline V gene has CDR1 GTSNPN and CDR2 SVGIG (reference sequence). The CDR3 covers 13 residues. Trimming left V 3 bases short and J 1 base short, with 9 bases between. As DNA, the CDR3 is TGTGCCTGGAGGATGACTGTCCAAGAGACCCAGTACTTC. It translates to CAWRMTVQETQYF.

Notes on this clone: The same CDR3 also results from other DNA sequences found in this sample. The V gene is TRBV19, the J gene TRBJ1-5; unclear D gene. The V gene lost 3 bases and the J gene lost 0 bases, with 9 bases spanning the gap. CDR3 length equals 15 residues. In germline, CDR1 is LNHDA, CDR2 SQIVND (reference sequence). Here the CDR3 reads CASSIGVYSNQPQHF. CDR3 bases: TGTGCCAGTAGTATTGGGGTTTATAGCAATCAGCCCCAGCATTTT.

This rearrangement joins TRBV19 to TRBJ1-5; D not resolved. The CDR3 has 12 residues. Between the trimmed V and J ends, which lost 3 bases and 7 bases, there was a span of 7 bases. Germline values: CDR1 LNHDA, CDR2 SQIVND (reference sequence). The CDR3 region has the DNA TGTGCCAGTAGTATCGTTGAGCAGCCCCAGCATTTT. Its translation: CASSIVEQPQHF.

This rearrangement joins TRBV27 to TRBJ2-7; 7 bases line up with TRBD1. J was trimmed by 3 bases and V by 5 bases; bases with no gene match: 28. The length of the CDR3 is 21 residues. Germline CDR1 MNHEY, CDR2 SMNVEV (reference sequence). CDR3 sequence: CASSPYIGFEAGGSNVYEQYF. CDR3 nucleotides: TGTGCCAGCAGTCCTTATATTGGGTTCGAGGCAGGGGGTTCTAACGTCTACGAGCAGTACTTC.